Below, 18 T cell receptor beta chains from the same sample are listed, as sequenced in a study of T cell responses to AZD1222 COVID-19 vaccine (dated by TCRdb to about 2021). Sample time point, as interpreted from the label and publication: about 28 days (+/-7) after the second vaccine dose. Interpreted using the paper, the treatment or condition label stands for: meningococcal conjugate vaccine given as trial control. Library preparation employed the immunoSEQ multiplex PCR assay. As stored in TCRdb, this immuneACCESS dataset retains in-frame rearrangements with V and J assigned. A fraction of the clones does not appear; measured against another copy, unresolved V genes explain less than half of the discrepancy, and the remainder lacks a known reason. The sample table records 60,000 to 85,000 clones; around 90% of these occur just once. The ten largest make up around 5.1% of the sample. The sample consisted of peripheral blood, taken 28 days after the second dose of the MenACWY control vaccine. The source of these receptors is an adult who received the MenACWY meningococcal vaccine as a control.

The rearrangement links TRBV19 to TRBJ1-1; TRBD1 matches 7 bases. This CDR3 comprises 15 residues. V shed 8 bases, J shed 3 bases, and the junction held 12 bases outside the gene matches. CDR1 is LNHDA, CDR2 SQIVND, per germline (reference sequence). The CDR3 loop reads CASAYDRAAYTEAFF. The CDR3 coding sequence is TGTGCCAGTGCGTACGACAGGGCCGCCTACACTGAAGCTTTCTTT.

The chain carries TRBV6-1 and TRBJ2-7, with D perhaps TRBD2 (6 bases). This CDR3 contains 14 residues. Germline-derived CDR1 and CDR2 are MNHNS and SASEGT. V was cut by 3 bases and J by 8 bases, with 17 bases left in between. The CDR3 spells CASSDHRDSNQQYF. In nucleotides, the CDR3 is TGTGCCAGCAGTGACCACCGGGACTCAAACCAGCAGTACTTC.

This clone has only a few counts. This sequence joins TRBV11-3 and TRBJ2-2; tentative D call: TRBD2 (6 bases). CDR1 SGHNT and CDR2 YENEEA come from the germline V gene. The V end lost 2 bases, the J end lost 0 bases, and 22 bases lay between the germline ends. The CDR3 length is 20 residues. As DNA, the CDR3 is TGTGCCAGCAGCTTACTATGGGTCGGAGGGGCACTCCCGAACACCGGGGAGCTGTTTTTT. Its translation is CASSLLWVGGALPNTGELFF.

The CDR3 DNA reads TGCGCCAGCGGGGACAATAAAAAACTGTTTTTT. This gives the protein CASGDNKKLFF. The chain combines TRBV10-1 with TRBJ1-4; TRBD1 might be the D (6 bases). Trimming removed 8 bases at V and 9 bases at J, with 10 bases between. The germline CDR1 and CDR2 sequences are WNHNN and SYGVQD (reference sequence). The CDR3 extends over 11 amino acids.

The chain couples TRBV7-2 to TRBJ2-7; 10 bases fit TRBD2. Germline V gives CDR1 SGHTA, CDR2 FQGNSA. The CDR3 is 14 residues long. With 3 bases clipped from V and 2 bases from J, the junction kept 1 base outside the gene matches. The chain's CDR3 is CASSFSGRPYEQYF. The CDR3 nucleotides read TGTGCCAGCAGCTTTAGCGGGAGGCCCTACGAGCAGTACTTC. The full variable domain, completed using reference TRBV7-2 and TRBJ2-7, is GAGVSQSPSNKVTEKGKDVELRCDPISGHTALYWYRQSLGQGLEFLIYFQGNSAPDKSGLPSDRFSAERTGGSVSTLTIQRTQQEDSAVYLCASSFSGRPYEQYFGPGTRLTVT.

The chain combines TRBV2 with TRBJ1-1, with D tentatively TRBD1 (5 bases). Trimming stripped 7 bases from V and 5 bases from J, with 17 bases between. Germline V lookup: CDR1 SNHLY, CDR2 FYNNEI. The CDR3 is made up of 14 amino acids. In DNA, the CDR3 is TGTGCCAGCATGACGGGACCCCGGCGGACTGAAGCTTTCTTT. This sequence encodes CASMTGPRRTEAFF.

The chain recombines TRBV4-1 with TRBJ2-7; 14 nucleotides align to TRBD2. V lost 0 bases, J lost 2 bases, and 3 bases stayed unmatched. The CDR3 loop spans 17 amino acids. Germline V gene data show CDR1 as MGHRA and CDR2 as YSYEKL. The CDR3 reads CASSQEEGLAGAYEQYF. In DNA, the CDR3 is TGCGCCAGCAGCCAAGAAGAGGGACTAGCGGGGGCCTACGAGCAGTACTTC.

The chain carries TRBV3-1 (or the pseudogene TRBV3-2) and TRBJ2-7; D gene uncertain. In germline, CDR1 is LGHDT, CDR2 YNNKEL (reference sequence). V shed 0 bases and J shed 3 bases, with 6 bases lying between them. This CDR3 is 13 amino acids long. The CDR3 loop reads CASSQDVVYEQYF. The CDR3 DNA reads TGTGCCAGCAGCCAAGATGTGGTCTACGAGCAGTACTTC.

The J gene is TRBJ1-1, the V gene TRBV7-2; D is undetermined. Germline values: CDR1 SGHTA, CDR2 FQGNSA. V dropped 2 bases and J dropped 4 bases, with 8 bases sitting between them. The CDR3 is 13 amino acids. CDR3 region: CASSLSRVTEAFF. CDR3 sequence (DNA): TGTGCCAGCAGCTTAAGCCGGGTCACTGAAGCTTTCTTT.

The chain uses TRBV6-2 or TRBV6-3 and TRBJ2-4, with no clear D. There are 12 residues in the CDR3. Germline V gene data show CDR1 as MNHEY and CDR2 as SVGEGT. V lost 4 bases to trimming and J lost 0 bases, with 1 base between them. CDR3 protein: CASSLAKNIQYF. DNA for the CDR3: TGTGCCAGCAGTTTAGCCAAAAACATTCAGTACTTC.

This sequence joins TRBV15 and TRBJ2-1; D not resolved. CDR3 length: 13 residues. Trimming removed 0 bases at V and 9 bases at J, with 9 bases between. Germline assignment: CDR1 LNHNV and CDR2 YYDKDF (reference sequence). CDR3 sequence reads: CATSRDMLSEQFF. CDR3 in DNA: TGTGCCACCAGCAGAGATATGCTGAGTGAGCAGTTCTTC.

This chain links TRBV6-5 with TRBJ2-1; D remains unclear. V gave up 7 bases and J gave up 9 bases, with 7 bases separating them. The CDR3 spans 10 residues. Germline values: CDR1 MNHEY, CDR2 SVGAGI. CDR3 coding DNA: TGTGCCAGCAAAAAGGGTGAGCAGTTCTTC. Translation gives CASKKGEQFF.

V and J are TRBV28 and TRBJ2-2; D might be TRBD1 (5 bases). The CDR3 has 13 amino acids. Germline V lookup: CDR1 MDHEN, CDR2 SYDVKM. Trimming left V 5 bases short and J 7 bases short, with 11 bases between. The CDR3 is CASSGRVFGELFF. CDR3 in DNA: TGTGCCAGCAGTGGCAGGGTCTTCGGGGAGCTGTTTTTT.

This clone showed up just a few times. The chain employs TRBV7-8 and TRBJ1-5; 7 nucleotides line up with TRBD1. Trimming removed 2 bases from V and 6 bases from J; junction bases left unmatched: 10. This CDR3 has 16 residues. The V gene's germline CDR1 is SGHVS and CDR2 FQNEAQ. The CDR3 DNA follows: TGTGCCAGCAGCTTAAATCTTGGACAGGCCGCTCAGCCCCAGCATTTT. This translates into CASSLNLGQAAQPQHF.

The rearrangement uses TRBV6-5 and TRBJ1-1, with 7 bases matching TRBD1. The V gene end was trimmed by 5 bases and the J gene end by 7 bases; junction bases not matched to a gene: 7. The CDR3 sequence is 13 residues long. CDR1 is MNHEY and CDR2 is SVGAGI in the germline V gene. CDR3 residues: CASSQTDRYEAFF. As DNA, the CDR3 is TGTGCCAGCAGTCAAACGGACAGGTATGAAGCTTTCTTT.

This clone was detected once. The chain employs TRBV6-2 or TRBV6-3 and TRBJ1-4; a weak D match, TRBD1 (6 bases). Trimming shortened V by 2 bases and J by 3 bases, and 16 bases separated the two germline ends. Per germline, CDR1 MNHEY and CDR2 SVGEGT. This CDR3 comprises 17 residues. CDR3 nucleotide sequence: TGTGCCAGCAGTTACCGGGCGGGGGCGCCGCCTAATGAAAAACTGTTTTTT. Translated, it gives CASSYRAGAPPNEKLFF.

The chain uses TRBV5-1 and TRBJ1-3; 7 positions agree with TRBD1. The J segment lost 2 bases and the V segment lost 4 bases, leaving 6 bases of the junction unmatched. This CDR3 is built from 15 residues. The germline V gene has CDR1 SGHRS and CDR2 YFSETQ. The chain's CDR3 is CASSRNRGAGNTIYF. In DNA form, the CDR3 reads TGCGCCAGCAGCCGAAACAGGGGAGCTGGAAACACCATATATTTT.

The CDR3 spells CASSIARGSTGELFF. The CDR3, as DNA: TGTGCCAGTAGTATTGCCAGGGGGAGCACCGGGGAGCTGTTTTTT. V and J are TRBV19 and TRBJ2-2, with 7 bases aligning to TRBD1. V lost 3 bases to trimming and J lost 4 bases; unmatched junction nucleotides: 5. The CDR3 runs to 15 residues. Germline values: CDR1 LNHDA, CDR2 SQIVND (reference sequence).